Listed here is a single T cell receptor (beta chain). Antigen specificity is unknown. The sample has other DNA sequences that encode this CDR3 too. The data originate from a study of shared clonotypes between healthy human individuals. Profiled with immunoSEQ multiplex PCR; TCRdb holds only in-frame clones, not every one. Seen here are roughly 2,500,000 clones, roughly 93% observed once, and the top ten hold about 0.34%. This CDR3 has 15 amino acids. After removal of 4 bases from V and 1 base from J, the junction contained 4 bases not matched to a gene. The germline gives CDR1 SGHRS, CDR2 YFSETQ. Only Caucasian adults living in Nashville, Tennessee served as donors. Study-wide results and caveats: Among the subsets, naive ones generally showed larger estimated richness than memory ones. Read depth was anticipated to influence clonotype sharing among donors.

This receptor was taken from a man between 18 and 35 years old in good health. Some clones in this sample may be carry-over from other donors' samples. The rearrangement uses TRBV5-1 and TRBJ2-1; 8 bases align to TRBD2. Material for sequencing was naive CD4+ T cells from PBMCs. Subset noted: CD45RA+ positively selected. In DNA, the CDR3 is TGCGCCAGCAGCCCCCGGGAGGGTTCCTACAATGAGCAGTTCTTC. This gives the protein CASSPREGSYNEQFF. Full variable domain (missing parts from reference TRBV5-1 and TRBJ2-1): KAGVTQTPRYLIKTRGQQVTLSCSPISGHRSVSWYQQTPGQGLQFLFEYFSETQRNKGNFPGRFSGRQFSNSRSEMNVSTLELGDSALYLCASSPREGSYNEQFFGPGTRLTVL.